One sample yielded the 10 T cell receptor beta chains listed below, sequenced in a study of blood T cell repertoires in COVID-19. This table comes from immunoSEQ multiplex PCR, and its TCRdb copy is limited to in-frame clones, with some not included. Of 350,000 to 400,000 clones in the sample, roughly 90% were seen once. Sequenced: peripheral blood. The source of these receptors is a woman younger than 45 with COVID-19, enrolled during active disease.

The V gene is TRBV2, the J gene TRBJ2-1; the D gene is possibly TRBD1 (5 bases). Trimming cost V 2 bases and J 9 bases, with 14 bases left between them. CDR3 size: 14 residues. Germline V gene data show CDR1 as SNHLY and CDR2 as FYNNEI. The CDR3 region has the DNA TGTGCCAGCAGTGAAACCAGGGCCTCGGGTGAGCAGTTCTTC. It codes for CASSETRASGEQFF.

This clone was recorded only once. The J gene is TRBJ1-5, the V gene TRBV10-3; D may be TRBD1 (6 bases). The CDR3 consists of 14 residues. In germline, CDR1 is ENHRY, CDR2 SYGVKD. V gave up 2 bases and J gave up 5 bases, with 10 bases separating them. CDR3 coding DNA: TGTGCCATCAGTGAGATGGACAGTTATCAGCCCCAGCATTTT. Protein: CAISEMDSYQPQHF.

The chain recombines TRBV14 with TRBJ2-5; 8 bases fit TRBD2. J was trimmed by 1 base and V by 0 bases; bases with no gene match: 10. The CDR3 spans 18 residues. Germline V gene data show CDR1 as SGHDN and CDR2 as FVKESK. The CDR3 loop reads CASSQDRLASGSQETQYF. CDR3 nucleotides: TGTGCCAGCAGCCAAGATAGGTTAGCCAGCGGGAGCCAAGAGACCCAGTACTTC.

The chain links TRBV5-4 to TRBJ1-2; perhaps TRBD1 as D (6 bases). The V end was cut by 4 bases, the J end by 2 bases, with 27 bases between. Germline loops: CDR1 SGHNT, CDR2 YYREEE (reference sequence). The CDR3 has 19 amino acids. The CDR3 nucleotides read TGTGCCAGCAGCCTAACCAAATACAGGGTAAAACTAGAGAACTATGGCTACACCTTC. This encodes CASSLTKYRVKLENYGYTF. The full variable domain, completed using reference TRBV5-4 and TRBJ1-2, is ETGVTQSPTHLIKTRGQQVTLRCSSQSGHNTVSWYQQALGQGPQFIFQYYREEENGRGNFPPRFSGLQFPNYSSELNVNALELDDSALYLCASSLTKYRVKLENYGYTFGSGTRLTVV.

The gene calls are TRBV11-2 and TRBJ2-1, with 9 nucleotides matching TRBD1. The germline gives CDR1 SGHAT, CDR2 FQNNGV. CDR3 size: 16 residues. Trimming cost V 5 bases and J 3 bases; bases outside gene matches: 8. The CDR3 here is CASSSTTGGVYNEQFF. For the CDR3, the DNA is TGTGCCAGCAGCAGTACGACAGGGGGGGTCTACAATGAGCAGTTCTTC.

This chain joins TRBV4-3 and TRBJ2-3, with D perhaps TRBD1 (5 bases). CDR1 and CDR2 (germline): LGHNA, YSLEER. The CDR3 runs 14 residues. V was cut by 0 bases and J by 4 bases, with 8 bases left in between. CDR3 residues: CASSQDRAPDTQYF. The CDR3 region has the DNA TGCGCCAGCAGCCAAGACAGGGCCCCAGATACGCAGTATTTT.

The gene calls are TRBV6-2 or TRBV6-3 and TRBJ1-5; D is unclear. This CDR3 contains 14 residues. Per the germline V gene, CDR1 is MNHEY and CDR2 is SVGEGT. Between the trimmed V and J ends, which lost 1 base and 1 base, there was a span of 5 bases. In DNA, the CDR3 is TGTGCCAGCAGTTACTTGTCGAGCAATCAGCCCCAGCATTTT. It is translated as CASSYLSSNQPQHF.

This chain links TRBV11-2 with TRBJ2-5; possibly TRBD1 for D (5 bases). The length of the CDR3 is 14 residues. The V gene lost 5 bases and the J gene lost 2 bases, with 12 bases spanning the gap. Germline lookup yields CDR1 SGHAT and CDR2 FQNNGV. The CDR3 sequence: CASSQGTDQETQYF. The CDR3 nucleotides read TGTGCCAGCAGCCAGGGAACGGATCAAGAGACCCAGTACTTC.

This chain uses TRBV28 with TRBJ1-5; 8 bases agree with TRBD1. Germline V gives CDR1 MDHEN, CDR2 SYDVKM. This CDR3 comprises 13 residues. The ends lost 8 bases at V and 4 bases at J; junction bases unmatched: 4. The CDR3 DNA is TGTGCCAGCGCCAGGGGGCTGAATCAGCCCCAGCATTTT. It translates to CASARGLNQPQHF.

The chain links TRBV7-8 to TRBJ2-5; D is possibly TRBD1 (5 bases). CDR1 is SGHVS and CDR2 is FQNEAQ in the germline V gene. The length of the CDR3 is 13 residues. V was pared by 9 bases and J by 4 bases, with 15 bases between. For the CDR3, the DNA is TGTGCCAGTAGGGCAGGGTTCGGAGAGACCCAGTACTTC. Amino acids: CASRAGFGETQYF.